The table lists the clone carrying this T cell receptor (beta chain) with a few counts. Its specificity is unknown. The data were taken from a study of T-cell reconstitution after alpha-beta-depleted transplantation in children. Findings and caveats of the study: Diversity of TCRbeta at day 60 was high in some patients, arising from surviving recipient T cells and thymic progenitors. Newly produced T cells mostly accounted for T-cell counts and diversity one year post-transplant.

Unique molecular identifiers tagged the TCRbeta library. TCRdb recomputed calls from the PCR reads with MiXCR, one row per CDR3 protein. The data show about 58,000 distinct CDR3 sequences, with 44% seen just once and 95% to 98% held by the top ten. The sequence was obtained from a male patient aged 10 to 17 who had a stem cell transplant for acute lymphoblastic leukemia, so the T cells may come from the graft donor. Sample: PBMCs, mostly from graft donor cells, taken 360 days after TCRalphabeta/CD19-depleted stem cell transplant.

The CDR3, as DNA: TGTGCCAGCAGCTTAGTGGGGGGCGCGAACACTGAAGCTTTCTTT. Its translation is CASSLVGGANTEAFF. The gene calls are TRBV7-2 and TRBJ1-1, with D perhaps TRBD1 (6 bases). Germline loops: CDR1 SGHTA, CDR2 FQGNSA. The CDR3 loop spans 15 amino acids. The V and J ends lost 1 base and 1 base respectively, with 10 bases between them.